The 21 T cell receptor beta chains listed next were all sequenced from one sample in a study of CD8 T cells in ankylosing spondylitis. Via MiXCR, TCRdb re-called the 5' RACE reads, giving one row per CDR3 protein. The top ten clones hold approximately 13% of a sample with roughly 150,000 distinct CDR3 sequences, approximately 7.3% of them seen once. Sequenced input: blood, either unsorted or a sorted T cell fraction (not recorded which). The source is a female donor with ankylosing spondylitis or in good health (not recorded which).

This clonotype was counted ten times or more. The V gene is TRBV24-1, the J gene TRBJ1-2; no definite D call. The V end lost 4 bases, the J end lost 7 bases, and 12 bases lay between the germline ends. Germline V lookup: CDR1 KGHDR, CDR2 SFDVKD. The CDR3 extends over 13 amino acids. The CDR3: CATSETQWGGYTF. The CDR3 nucleotides are TGTGCCACCAGTGAAACACAATGGGGTGGCTACACCTTC.

This clonotype was seen repeatedly, ten times or more. V usage is TRBV5-1 and J usage is TRBJ2-5, with TRBD2 identical over 7 bases. CDR3 length equals 16 residues. The junction had 13 bases not matched to a gene; V was cut back by 4 bases and J by 4 bases. Looked up from germline, CDR1 is SGHRS and CDR2 is YFSETQ. DNA of the CDR3: TGCGCCAGCAGCCCCGGTTTGCTAGCGGAAGGAGAGACCCAGTACTTC. Translation gives CASSPGLLAEGETQYF.

Ten or more counts support this clonotype. The chain couples TRBV6-2 or TRBV6-3 to TRBJ1-2; no reliable D call. Trimming stripped 2 bases from V and 4 bases from J, with 14 bases between. Germline-derived CDR1 and CDR2 are MNHEY and SVGEGT. The CDR3 sequence is 15 residues long. CDR3 DNA sequence: TGTGCCAGCAGTTACGGGTCTTCTCGGGGCTATGGCTACACCTTC. Amino acid sequence: CASSYGSSRGYGYTF.

At least ten counts were recorded for this clonotype. This chain connects TRBV5-1 to TRBJ1-1; possible D gene TRBD1, 6 bases. CDR1 and CDR2 from the germline V gene are SGHRS and YFSETQ. CDR3 length equals 16 residues. V shed 0 bases and J shed 1 base, with 13 bases lying between them. DNA for the CDR3: TGCGCCAGCAGCTTGGGGGGGCGCGCGGGGAACACTGAAGCTTTCTTT. Translating gives CASSLGGRAGNTEAFF.

This clonotype showed up many times. This rearrangement joins TRBV5-1 to TRBJ2-1; TRBD2 matches 10 bases. Looked up from germline, CDR1 is SGHRS and CDR2 is YFSETQ. The CDR3 spans 17 residues. V was clipped by 0 bases and J by 2 bases; unmatched bases: 5. This chain's CDR3 is CASSLARLAGAYNEQFF. CDR3 sequence (DNA): TGCGCCAGCAGCTTGGCGCGACTAGCGGGCGCCTACAATGAGCAGTTCTTC.

This clonotype came up many times. The chain employs TRBV28 and TRBJ2-6; no clear D gene. Germline V lookup: CDR1 MDHEN, CDR2 SYDVKM. V shed 2 bases and J shed 0 bases, with 14 bases lying between them. The length of the CDR3 is 18 residues. The CDR3 DNA reads TGTGCCAGCAGTTTAATCCGGTTTTCCAGCTCTGGGGCCAACGTCCTGACTTTC. This codes for CASSLIRFSSSGANVLTF.

The V gene is TRBV5-4, the J gene TRBJ2-3; 7 positions match TRBD2. The CDR3 covers 15 residues. Trimming at V came to 3 bases and at J to 4 bases, leaving 8 bases not matched to a gene. Germline V gives CDR1 SGHNT, CDR2 YYREEE (reference sequence). CDR3 protein: CASSSLGGRADTQYF. CDR3 coding DNA: TGTGCCAGCAGCTCCCTCGGGGGGAGAGCAGATACGCAGTATTTT.

This clonotype was detected many times. This chain links TRBV24-1 with TRBJ2-1; possibly TRBD1 for D (6 bases). Trimming removed 5 bases from V and 9 bases from J, with 16 bases in between. The CDR3 is 14 amino acids. Germline lookup yields CDR1 KGHDR and CDR2 SFDVKD. The CDR3 loop is CATSAGGAVAEQFF. For the CDR3, the DNA is TGTGCCACCAGTGCTGGGGGCGCGGTAGCTGAGCAGTTCTTC.

In this sample, this clonotype turned up many times. V usage is TRBV7-2 and J usage is TRBJ2-2, with D uncertain. Trimming took off 5 bases at V and 1 base at J, with 17 bases between the two ends. The CDR3 runs to 17 residues. In germline, CDR1 is SGHTA, CDR2 FQGNSA. The CDR3 region has the DNA TGTGCCAGCAGCCCAAATGGCCAACTTAGGAACACCGGGGAGCTGTTTTTT. This encodes CASSPNGQLRNTGELFF. The variable domain in full, with the rest retrieved from reference TRBV7-2 and TRBJ2-2, is GAGVSQSPSNKVTEKGKDVELRCDPISGHTALYWYRQSLGQGLEFLIYFQGNSAPDKSGLPSDRFSAERTGGSVSTLTIQRTQQEDSAVYLCASSPNGQLRNTGELFFGEGSRLTVL.

This clonotype was recorded at least ten times. V is TRBV5-1 and J is TRBJ1-1; TRBD1 matches 9 bases. Germline CDR1 and CDR2: SGHRS and YFSETQ. V lost 1 base, J lost 5 bases, and 6 bases stayed unmatched. The CDR3 length is 15 residues. The CDR3 region is CASSLPGQGKTEAFF. Here the CDR3 DNA reads TGCGCCAGCAGCTTGCCCGGACAGGGGAAAACTGAAGCTTTCTTT.

This clonotype has more than one count but fewer than ten. This sequence joins TRBV6-4 and TRBJ1-1, with D possibly being TRBD1 (5 bases). From germline, CDR1 is MRHNA and CDR2 SNTAGT. This CDR3 is built from 16 residues. Between the trimmed V and J ends, which lost 2 bases and 4 bases, there was a span of 17 bases. The CDR3 sequence: CASSDRLPGVTTEAFF. CDR3 in DNA: TGTGCCAGCAGTGACCGCCTCCCGGGGGTGACCACTGAAGCTTTCTTT.

The sample holds many counts of this clonotype. This chain links TRBV20-1 with TRBJ2-1, with 12 nucleotides matching TRBD2. The germline gives CDR1 DFQATT, CDR2 SNEGSKA (reference sequence). J gave up 5 bases and V 0 bases, and 5 bases lay outside the gene matches. The CDR3 loop spans 16 amino acids. CDR3 sequence (DNA): TGCAGTGCTAGAGATTCCTGGACTAGCGGGGACAATGAGCAGTTCTTC. Translation gives CSARDSWTSGDNEQFF.

This clonotype was detected ten times or more. This sequence joins TRBV6-1 and TRBJ2-2, with 9 bases fitting TRBD1. Germline assignment: CDR1 MNHNS and CDR2 SASEGT. V was pared by 5 bases and J by 2 bases, with 6 bases of the junction left unmatched. CDR3 length: 16 amino acids. CDR3 sequence (DNA): TGTGCCAGCAGTCCCCCGGGACAGGGTAACACCGGGGAGCTGTTTTTT. This translates into CASSPPGQGNTGELFF.

V gene TRBV27 combines with J gene TRBJ1-1, with D possibly TRBD1 on 6 matching bases. Between the trimmed V and J ends, which lost 6 bases and 4 bases, there was a span of 15 bases. CDR1 and CDR2 (germline): MNHEY, SMNVEV (reference sequence). The CDR3 is made up of 14 amino acids. Written as DNA, the CDR3 is TGTGCCAGCAGAATACAGGGACTACGCACTGAAGCTTTCTTT. It is translated as CASRIQGLRTEAFF.

This clonotype came up many times. The chain combines TRBV5-1 with TRBJ1-1; D unclear. CDR1 SGHRS and CDR2 YFSETQ come from the germline V gene. The CDR3 is 14 amino acids. The germline V and J ends were trimmed by 0 bases and 0 bases, with 6 bases remaining between them. The CDR3 protein is CASSLEQLNTEAFF. DNA for the CDR3: TGCGCCAGCAGCTTGGAACAGTTGAACACTGAAGCTTTCTTT. The full variable domain, in which reference TRBV5-1 and TRBJ1-1 provide the parts outside the CDR3, is KAGVTQTPRYLIKTRGQQVTLSCSPISGHRSVSWYQQTPGQGLQFLFEYFSETQRNKGNFPGRFSGRQFSNSRSEMNVSTLELGDSALYLCASSLEQLNTEAFFGQGTRLTVV.

This clonotype was counted at least ten times. The rearrangement joins TRBV7-3 to TRBJ1-1; 10 bases map to TRBD1. The CDR3 contains 13 residues. CDR1 is SGHTA and CDR2 is FQGTGA in the germline V gene. Trimming removed 4 bases from V and 5 bases from J; junction bases left unmatched: 1. The DNA of the CDR3 is TGTGCCAGCAGCTCGGACAGGGGGACTGAAGCTTTCTTT. Its translation is CASSSDRGTEAFF.

This clonotype was detected many times. This chain links TRBV28 with TRBJ2-1; perhaps TRBD2 as D (5 bases). V was trimmed by 5 bases and J by 9 bases, leaving 14 bases between them. This CDR3 has 13 residues. CDR1 and CDR2 from the germline V gene are MDHEN and SYDVKM. The CDR3 DNA sequence: TGTGCCAGCAGTCCCCGGGATAGGGTTGAGCAGTTCTTC. Protein: CASSPRDRVEQFF. The entire variable domain, with the rest obtained from reference TRBV28 and TRBJ2-1, is as follows: DVKVTQSSRYLVKRTGEKVFLECVQDMDHENMFWYRQDPGLGLRLIYFSYDVKMKEKGDIPEGYSVSREKKERFSLILESASTNQTSMYLCASSPRDRVEQFFGPGTRLTVL.

This clonotype has ten or more counts. V gene TRBV5-1 combines with J gene TRBJ2-7; 7 bases match TRBD2. Germline CDR1 SGHRS, CDR2 YFSETQ. Unmatched junction bases numbered 5, after V lost 2 bases and J lost 0 bases. This CDR3 spans 15 amino acids. CDR3 amino acids: CASSFLAGDSYEQYF. CDR3 nucleotide sequence: TGCGCCAGCAGCTTCTTGGCGGGAGACTCCTACGAGCAGTACTTC.

At least ten counts were recorded for this clonotype. V and J are TRBV19 and TRBJ2-1; D is uncertain. The CDR3 is made up of 12 amino acids. Between the trimmed V and J ends, which lost 6 bases and 4 bases, there was a span of 7 bases. Germline CDR1 reads LNHDA; CDR2 reads SQIVND (reference sequence). The CDR3 nucleotides are TGTGCCAGTAGCCTCGGTTACAATGAGCAGTTCTTC. Amino acids: CASSLGYNEQFF.

Ten or more counts support this clonotype. V and J are TRBV6-1 and TRBJ2-3; TRBD2 aligns across 9 bases. V lost 7 bases and J lost 6; bases outside the gene matches: 8. The CDR3 extends over 14 amino acids. CDR1 MNHNS and CDR2 SASEGT come from the germline V gene. CDR3 amino acids: CASKFAGGRDTQYF. CDR3 DNA: TGTGCCAGCAAATTCGCGGGGGGGCGGGATACGCAGTATTTT.

This clonotype occurred many times. The gene calls are TRBV12-3 or TRBV12-4 and TRBJ2-7, with D possibly TRBD2 on 6 matching bases. The CDR3 has 16 amino acids. The germline V and J ends were trimmed by 5 bases and 2 bases, with 19 bases remaining between them. Here the CDR3 DNA reads TGTGCCAGCAGTAGCCGGAGGGGTGGGAATCCCTACGAGCAGTACTTC. Its protein is CASSSRRGGNPYEQYF.